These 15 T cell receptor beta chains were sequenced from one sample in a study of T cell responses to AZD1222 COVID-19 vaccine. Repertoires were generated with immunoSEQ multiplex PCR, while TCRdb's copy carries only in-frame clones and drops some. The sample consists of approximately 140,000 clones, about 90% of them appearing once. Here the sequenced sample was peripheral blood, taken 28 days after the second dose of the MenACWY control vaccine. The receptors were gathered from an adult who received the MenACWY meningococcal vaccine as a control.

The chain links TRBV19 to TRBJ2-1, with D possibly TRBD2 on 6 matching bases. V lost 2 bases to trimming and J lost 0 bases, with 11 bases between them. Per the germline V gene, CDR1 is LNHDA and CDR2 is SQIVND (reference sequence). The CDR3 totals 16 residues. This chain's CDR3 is CASSILREHSYNEQFF. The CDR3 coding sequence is TGTGCCAGTAGTATACTGCGGGAACACTCCTACAATGAGCAGTTCTTC.

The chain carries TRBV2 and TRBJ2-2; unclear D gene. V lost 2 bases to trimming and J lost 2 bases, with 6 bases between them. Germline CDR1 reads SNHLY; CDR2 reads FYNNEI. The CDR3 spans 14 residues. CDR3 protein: CASSERRNTGELFF. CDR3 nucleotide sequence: TGTGCCAGCAGTGAAAGGAGAAACACCGGGGAGCTGTTTTTT.

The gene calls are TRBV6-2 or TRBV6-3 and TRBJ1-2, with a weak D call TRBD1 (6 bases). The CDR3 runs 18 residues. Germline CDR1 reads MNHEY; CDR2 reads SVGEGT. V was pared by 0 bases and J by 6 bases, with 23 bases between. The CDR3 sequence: CASSYSVIQQGPRDGYTF. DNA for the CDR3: TGTGCCAGCAGTTACTCAGTCATACAACAGGGCCCACGAGATGGCTACACCTTC.

Here the CDR3 DNA reads TGTGCCTGGAGTGTTCGGTTTGCGGGAGAACAAGAGACCCAGTACTTC. Translating it yields CAWSVRFAGEQETQYF. The V gene is TRBV30, the J gene TRBJ2-5; 7 bases are shared with TRBD2. The CDR3 runs to 16 residues. CDR1 is GTSNPN, CDR2 SVGIG, per germline (reference sequence). Trimming took 0 bases from V and 2 from J; bases not matched to a gene: 9. Full variable domain (remainder filled in from reference TRBV30 and TRBJ2-5): SQTIHQWPATLVQPVGSPLSLECTVEGTSNPNLYWYRQAAGRGLQLLFYSVGIGQISSEVPQNLSASRPQDRQFILSSKKLLLSDSGFYLCAWSVRFAGEQETQYFGPGTRLLVL.

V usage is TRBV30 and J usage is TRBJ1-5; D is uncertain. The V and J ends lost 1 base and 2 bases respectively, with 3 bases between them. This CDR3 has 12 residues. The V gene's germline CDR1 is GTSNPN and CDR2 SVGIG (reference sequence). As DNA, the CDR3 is TGTGCCTGGAGTGATGGCAATCAGCCCCAGCATTTT. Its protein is CAWSDGNQPQHF.

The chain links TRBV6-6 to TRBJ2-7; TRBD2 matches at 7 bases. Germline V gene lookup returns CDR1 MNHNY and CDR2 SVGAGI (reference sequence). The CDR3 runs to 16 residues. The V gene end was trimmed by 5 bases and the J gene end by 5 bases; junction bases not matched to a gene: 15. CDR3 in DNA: TGTGCCAGCAGTAGCAGGGCGGGAGAACCCGGGGACGAGCAGTACTTC. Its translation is CASSSRAGEPGDEQYF.

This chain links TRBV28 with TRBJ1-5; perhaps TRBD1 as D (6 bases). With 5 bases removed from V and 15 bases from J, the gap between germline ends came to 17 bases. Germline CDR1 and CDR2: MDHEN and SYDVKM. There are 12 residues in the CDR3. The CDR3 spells CASSPDRKRRHF. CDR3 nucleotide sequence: TGTGCCAGCAGTCCCGACAGGAAAAGACGGCATTTT.

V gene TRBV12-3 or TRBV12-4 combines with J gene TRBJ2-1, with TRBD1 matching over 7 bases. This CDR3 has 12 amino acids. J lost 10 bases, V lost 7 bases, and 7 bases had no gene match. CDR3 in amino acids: CASTPGGWEQFF. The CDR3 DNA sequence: TGTGCCAGCACGCCAGGGGGTTGGGAGCAGTTCTTC.

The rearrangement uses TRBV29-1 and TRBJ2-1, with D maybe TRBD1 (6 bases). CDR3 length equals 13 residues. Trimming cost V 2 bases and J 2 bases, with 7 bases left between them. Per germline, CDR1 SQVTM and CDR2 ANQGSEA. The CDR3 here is CSVEWTAYNEQFF. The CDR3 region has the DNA TGCAGCGTTGAATGGACAGCCTACAATGAGCAGTTCTTC.

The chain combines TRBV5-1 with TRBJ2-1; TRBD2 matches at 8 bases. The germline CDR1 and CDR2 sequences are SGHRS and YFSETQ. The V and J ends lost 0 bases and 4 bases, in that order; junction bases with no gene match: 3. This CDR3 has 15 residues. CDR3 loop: CASSLEAGVYNEQFF. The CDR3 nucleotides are TGCGCCAGCAGCTTGGAAGCGGGGGTTTACAATGAGCAGTTCTTC.

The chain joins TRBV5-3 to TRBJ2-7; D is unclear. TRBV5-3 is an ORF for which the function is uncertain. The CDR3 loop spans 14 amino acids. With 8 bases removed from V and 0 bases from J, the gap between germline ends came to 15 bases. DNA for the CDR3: TGTGCCAGTCCCTGGACGTTCGGCTCCTACGAGCAGTACTTC. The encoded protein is CASPWTFGSYEQYF.

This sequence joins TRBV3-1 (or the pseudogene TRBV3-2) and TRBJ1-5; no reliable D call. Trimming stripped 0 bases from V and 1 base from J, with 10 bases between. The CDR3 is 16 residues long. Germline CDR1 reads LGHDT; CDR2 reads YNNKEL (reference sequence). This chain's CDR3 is CASSQDGGSSNQPQHF. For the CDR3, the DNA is TGTGCCAGCAGCCAAGATGGCGGCAGCAGCAATCAGCCCCAGCATTTT.

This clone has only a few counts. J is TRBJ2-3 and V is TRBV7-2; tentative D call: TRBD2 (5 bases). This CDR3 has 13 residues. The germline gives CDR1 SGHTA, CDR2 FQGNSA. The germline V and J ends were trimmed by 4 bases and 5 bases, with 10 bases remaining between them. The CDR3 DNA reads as TGTGCCAGCAGCTCTCCCGGACTAGATACGCAGTATTTT. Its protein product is CASSSPGLDTQYF.

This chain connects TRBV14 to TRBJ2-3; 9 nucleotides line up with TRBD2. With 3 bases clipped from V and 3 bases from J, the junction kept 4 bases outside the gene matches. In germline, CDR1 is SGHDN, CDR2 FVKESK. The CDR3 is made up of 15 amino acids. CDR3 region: CASSQRTSVTDTQYF. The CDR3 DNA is TGTGCCAGCAGCCAGAGGACTAGCGTAACAGATACGCAGTATTTT.

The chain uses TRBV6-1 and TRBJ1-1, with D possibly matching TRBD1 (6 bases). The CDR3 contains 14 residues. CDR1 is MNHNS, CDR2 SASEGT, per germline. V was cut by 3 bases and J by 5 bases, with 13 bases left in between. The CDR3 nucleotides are TGTGCCAGCAGTGAGGTGGGGGCTACGACTGAAGCTTTCTTT. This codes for CASSEVGATTEAFF.